One and the same sample provided the 18 T cell receptor beta chains below, sequenced in a study of PD-1 blockade in mismatch repair-deficient tumors. Sequencing was performed with immunoSEQ multiplex PCR; in TCRdb, only in-frame clones are kept and a portion is missing. Of 60,000 to 70,000 clones listed, about 91% are singletons. The starting material was peripheral blood, obtained 52 weeks after starting pembrolizumab. The receptors shown here come from an adult with mismatch repair-deficient cancer.

The chain carries TRBV27 and TRBJ2-3; 7 positions agree with TRBD1. After removal of 4 bases from V and 1 base from J, the junction contained 11 bases not matched to a gene. Germline assignment: CDR1 MNHEY and CDR2 SMNVEV (reference sequence). The CDR3 has 17 amino acids. The CDR3 protein is CASSSDDRDRGTDTQYF. For the CDR3, the DNA is TGTGCCAGCAGTTCCGATGATCGGGACAGAGGCACAGATACGCAGTATTTT.

V and J are TRBV27 and TRBJ2-1; TRBD1 matches 7 bases. Germline CDR1 MNHEY, CDR2 SMNVEV (reference sequence). The CDR3 spans 14 residues. Trimming took 6 bases from V and 5 from J; bases not matched to a gene: 7. Here the CDR3 reads CASSVTGQHNEQFF. The CDR3 DNA reads as TGTGCCAGCAGCGTGACAGGGCAGCACAATGAGCAGTTCTTC.

This clone was observed a handful of times. This chain uses TRBV6-1 with TRBJ2-7; 7 bases fit TRBD1. With V trimmed by 4 bases and J by 5 bases, 5 bases remained unmatched. This CDR3 has 13 amino acids. CDR1 is MNHNS and CDR2 is SASEGT in the germline V gene. CDR3 sequence reads: CASSGQGRDEQYF. For the CDR3, the DNA is TGTGCCAGCAGTGGACAGGGACGAGACGAGCAGTACTTC.

This chain uses TRBV18 with TRBJ2-3, with D unclear. The CDR3 runs 15 residues. Between the trimmed V and J ends, which lost 2 bases and 0 bases, there was a span of 9 bases. Per germline, CDR1 KGHSH and CDR2 LQKENI. The CDR3 DNA sequence: TGTGCCAGCTCACCAACGTTCCGAAGCACAGATACGCAGTATTTT. Translating it yields CASSPTFRSTDTQYF.

The J gene is TRBJ2-1, the V gene TRBV19, with D tentatively TRBD2 (6 bases). The CDR3 has 14 amino acids. Germline values: CDR1 LNHDA, CDR2 SQIVND (reference sequence). Trimming cost V 2 bases and J 7 bases, with 12 bases left between them. The CDR3 coding sequence is TGTGCCAGTAGTATAATCGGGAGTTTGAATGAGCAGTTCTTC. It codes for CASSIIGSLNEQFF.

This chain connects TRBV27 to TRBJ2-7; D is ambiguous. The V end lost 2 bases, the J end lost 6 bases, and 11 bases lay between the germline ends. Germline-derived CDR1 and CDR2 are MNHEY and SMNVEV (reference sequence). The CDR3 spans 13 residues. CDR3 DNA: TGTGCCAGCAGTTTACTGGCTAGTGGCGAGCAGTACTTC. Translation gives CASSLLASGEQYF.

V gene TRBV18 combines with J gene TRBJ2-1; TRBD2 matches at 10 bases. CDR1 is KGHSH, CDR2 LQKENI, per germline. This CDR3 region has 15 residues. The trim removed 6 bases at V and 4 bases at J, leaving 6 bases unmatched. DNA of the CDR3: TGTGCCAGCTCGGGGACTAGCGAGCCATACAATGAGCAGTTCTTC. This codes for CASSGTSEPYNEQFF.

This sequence joins TRBV6-5 and TRBJ1-2; perhaps TRBD1 as D (5 bases). The V end lost 3 bases, the J end lost 4 bases, and 15 bases lay between the germline ends. The CDR3 spans 15 residues. Germline values: CDR1 MNHEY, CDR2 SVGAGI. CDR3 DNA: TGTGCCAGCAGTTATCACGCCTCGGGGGGCTATGGCTACACCTTC. It translates to CASSYHASGGYGYTF.

The chain has TRBV9 and TRBJ2-3; 8 bases map to TRBD1. V was pared by 3 bases and J by 3 bases, with 9 bases of the junction left unmatched. Germline V gene data show CDR1 as SGDLS and CDR2 as YYNGEE. CDR3 length equals 16 residues. CDR3 protein: CASSGPQGARTDTQYF. DNA for the CDR3: TGTGCCAGCAGCGGACCCCAGGGGGCGCGAACAGATACGCAGTATTTT. The full variable domain, rest sourced from reference TRBV9 and TRBJ2-3, is DSGVTQTPKHLITATGQRVTLRCSPRSGDLSVYWYQQSLDQGLQFLIQYYNGEERAKGNILERFSAQQFPDLHSELNLSSLELGDSALYFCASSGPQGARTDTQYFGPGTRLTVL.

This chain uses TRBV19 with TRBJ1-5; D possibly corresponds to TRBD1 (5 bases). The germline gives CDR1 LNHDA, CDR2 SQIVND (reference sequence). V gave up 7 bases and J gave up 0 bases, with 19 bases separating them. CDR3 length: 17 residues. CDR3 sequence (DNA): TGTGCCAGTATTCGGACATGGACCAGCGATAGCAATCAGCCCCAGCATTTT. This encodes CASIRTWTSDSNQPQHF.

The rearrangement uses TRBV19 and TRBJ2-7, with 13 bases aligning to TRBD2. The V gene end was trimmed by 8 bases and the J gene end by 5 bases; junction bases not matched to a gene: 3. The CDR3 spans 13 residues. Germline V lookup: CDR1 LNHDA, CDR2 SQIVND (reference sequence). The CDR3 here is CASGTSGTNEQYF. The CDR3 DNA reads TGTGCCAGTGGGACTAGCGGGACCAACGAGCAGTACTTC.

A few counts support this clone. The chain couples TRBV7-9 to TRBJ1-5; 8 bases are a match to TRBD1. The CDR3 covers 14 residues. The J segment lost 7 bases and the V segment lost 5 bases, leaving 7 bases of the junction unmatched. Germline V gene data show CDR1 as SEHNR and CDR2 as FQNEAQ (reference sequence). This chain's CDR3 is CASSGGQGEQPQHF. The CDR3 DNA follows: TGTGCCAGCAGCGGAGGACAGGGCGAACAGCCCCAGCATTTT.

This sequence joins TRBV2 and TRBJ2-7, with a tentative D call TRBD2 (5 bases). V lost 7 bases to trimming and J lost 2 bases, with 27 bases between them. The V gene's germline CDR1 is SNHLY and CDR2 FYNNEI. The CDR3 is 18 amino acids. CDR3 nucleotide sequence: TGTGCCAGCACCCCTTTCGATATTGGTCTAGCTCTCACCTACGAGCAGTACTTC. Amino acids: CASTPFDIGLALTYEQYF.

V and J are TRBV13 and TRBJ2-1, with D unresolved. Trimming removed 3 bases at V and 6 bases at J, with 18 bases between. The CDR3 covers 16 residues. Germline V lookup: CDR1 PRHDT, CDR2 FYEKMQ (reference sequence). CDR3: CASSFVVEGKGNEQFF. The CDR3 nucleotides are TGTGCCAGCAGCTTTGTCGTGGAAGGGAAGGGCAATGAGCAGTTCTTC.

J is TRBJ1-2 and V is TRBV11-2, with 7 nucleotides matching TRBD1. CDR3 length equals 13 residues. Trimming cost V 1 base and J 8 bases; bases outside gene matches: 4. The germline gives CDR1 SGHAT, CDR2 FQNNGV. CDR3 coding DNA: TGTGCCAGCAGCTTAGTACAGGGGTTCGGCTACACCTTC. This sequence encodes CASSLVQGFGYTF.

The V and J genes are TRBV5-4 and TRBJ1-1; 11 bases agree with TRBD1. The germline V gene encodes CDR1 SGHNT and CDR2 YYREEE (reference sequence). J was trimmed by 2 bases and V by 2 bases; bases with no gene match: 2. This CDR3 contains 15 residues. The CDR3 sequence: CASSLGTGGNTEAFF. CDR3 nucleotides: TGTGCCAGCAGCTTAGGGACAGGGGGTAACACTGAAGCTTTCTTT.

CDR3 nucleotide sequence: TGTGCCAGCAGCGTAGCTACTGGGACTAGCGCCTCCTACAATGAGCAGTTCTTC. It codes for CASSVATGTSASYNEQFF. The chain carries TRBV9 and TRBJ2-1; 10 bases line up with TRBD2. Germline V gene lookup returns CDR1 SGDLS and CDR2 YYNGEE. With 0 bases clipped from V and 0 bases from J, the junction kept 6 bases outside the gene matches. The CDR3 runs to 18 residues.

The chain links TRBV27 to TRBJ2-7; D tentatively fits TRBD1 or TRBD2 (6 bases each). The germline V and J ends were trimmed by 5 bases and 4 bases, with 21 bases remaining between them. There are 16 residues in the CDR3. Germline CDR1 reads MNHEY; CDR2 reads SMNVEV (reference sequence). The DNA for the CDR3 is TGTGCCAGCAGTCTACTTACTACCGGGGGCCAATACGAGCAGTACTTC. This codes for CASSLLTTGGQYEQYF.